The 28 T cell receptor beta chains in this list originate from one sample, sequenced in a study of blood T cell repertoires in COVID-19 (dated by TCRdb to the early 2020s). Library construction relied on the immunoSEQ multiplex PCR assay. In its TCRdb copy, this immuneACCESS table keeps in-frame sequences only and misses some clones. Where compared with another copy, unresolved V genes explain less than half of these, and the others have no known cause. The sample has over 80,000 clones on record, 65% to 90% of them singletons. The leading ten clones occupy 1.2% of the sample. The sequenced sample was peripheral blood. The receptor set was obtained from a man older than 75 with active or convalescent COVID-19.

This chain uses TRBV7-9 with TRBJ1-6, with 11 bases lining up with TRBD1. Unmatched junction bases numbered 0, after V lost 3 bases and J lost 8 bases. CDR3 length: 14 residues. Germline assignment: CDR1 SEHNR and CDR2 FQNEAQ (reference sequence). CDR3 protein: CASSLGQGDSPLHF. In DNA form, the CDR3 reads TGTGCCAGCAGCTTGGGACAGGGGGATTCACCCCTCCACTTT. The full variable domain, completed using reference TRBV7-9 and TRBJ1-6, is DTGVSQNPRHKITKRGQNVTFRCDPISEHNRLYWYRQTLGQGPEFLTYFQNEAQLEKSRLLSDRFSAERPKGSFSTLEIQRTEQGDSAMYLCASSLGQGDSPLHFGNGTRLTVT.

In its sample, this clone was seen once. This chain links TRBV3-1 (or the pseudogene TRBV3-2) with TRBJ2-2; maybe TRBD1 (5 bases). The germline V gene has CDR1 LGHDT and CDR2 YNNKEL (reference sequence). The CDR3 has 11 residues. Trimming stripped 8 bases from V and 6 bases from J, with 7 bases between. The CDR3 DNA reads TGTGCCAGCGCAGGGTCCGGGGAGCTGTTTTTT. Protein sequence: CASAGSGELFF.

The genes are TRBV19 and TRBJ1-3, with D possibly being TRBD1 (6 bases). Trimming shortened V by 8 bases and J by 4 bases, and 12 bases separated the two germline ends. Germline V gives CDR1 LNHDA, CDR2 SQIVND (reference sequence). The CDR3 extends over 13 amino acids. The CDR3 DNA is TGTGCCAGTCTAAGGGACATCGGAAACACCATATATTTT. The encoded protein is CASLRDIGNTIYF.

The chain combines TRBV6-2 or TRBV6-3 with TRBJ2-7, with D perhaps TRBD2 (5 bases). CDR1 is MNHEY and CDR2 is SVGEGT in the germline V gene. The V end lost 2 bases, the J end lost 10 bases, and 12 bases lay between the germline ends. The CDR3 is 12 residues long. This CDR3 is CASSYDYEEQYF. The CDR3 DNA reads as TGTGCCAGCAGTTACGACTACGAGGAACAGTACTTC.

The chain combines TRBV5-4 with TRBJ1-2; TRBD1 might be the D (6 bases). From germline, CDR1 is SGHNT and CDR2 YYREEE (reference sequence). The CDR3 length is 13 residues. The ends were cut back, 0 bases at V and 7 bases at J, with 10 bases in the middle. This chain's CDR3 is CASSLAGARGYTF. The CDR3 DNA is TGTGCCAGCAGCTTGGCAGGGGCCCGTGGCTACACCTTC.

CDR3 coding DNA: TGTGCCACCAGTGTGGCGGGGATCTCCTACAATGAGCAGTTCTTC. Encoded protein: CATSVAGISYNEQFF. The rearrangement uses TRBV24-1 and TRBJ2-1, with D possibly matching TRBD2 (6 bases). This CDR3 contains 15 residues. Germline V gives CDR1 KGHDR, CDR2 SFDVKD. V lost 5 bases and J lost 0, with 10 bases in between.

The CDR3 spells CASSQRLLRDSSGNTIYF. The DNA for the CDR3 is TGTGCCAGCAGCCAGCGTCTTTTGAGGGACAGCTCTGGAAACACCATATATTTT. The gene calls are TRBV7-6 and TRBJ1-3; 7 bases match TRBD1. The length of the CDR3 is 18 residues. Germline CDR1 SGHVS, CDR2 FNYEAQ. Unmatched junction bases numbered 13, after V lost 5 bases and J lost 0 bases. Based on the CDR3 plus reference TRBV7-6 and TRBJ1-3, the full variable domain is GAGVSQSPRYKVTKRGQDVALRCDPISGHVSLYWYRQALGQGPEFLTYFNYEAQQDKSGLPNDRFSAERPEGSISTLTIQRTEQRDSAMYRCASSQRLLRDSSGNTIYFGEGSWLTVV.

The genes are TRBV7-9 and TRBJ1-1; unclear D gene. The CDR3 loop spans 17 amino acids. Trimming took off 5 bases at V and 0 bases at J, with 19 bases between the two ends. CDR1 SEHNR and CDR2 FQNEAQ come from the germline V gene (reference sequence). CDR3 residues: CASSQIPTDFMNTEAFF. The CDR3 DNA is TGTGCCAGCAGCCAAATCCCGACGGACTTCATGAACACTGAAGCTTTCTTT.

The rearrangement links TRBV25-1 to TRBJ1-5; D is possibly TRBD1 (5 bases). Germline V lookup: CDR1 MGHDK, CDR2 SYGVNS. The CDR3 spans 14 residues. Trimming took 8 bases from V and 3 from J, leaving 14 bases between them. CDR3 nucleotide sequence: TGTGCCAGCCAACAAACAGGATACAATCAGCCCCAGCATTTT. It specifies CASQQTGYNQPQHF.

The chain couples TRBV5-4 to TRBJ1-4; D ambiguous. In germline, CDR1 is SGHNT, CDR2 YYREEE (reference sequence). Trimming removed 0 bases at V and 7 bases at J, with 10 bases between. The CDR3 is 14 residues long. The CDR3 region has the DNA TGTGCCAGCAGCTTGGGGACTGAGGTTGAAAAACTGTTTTTT. As protein: CASSLGTEVEKLFF.

The rearrangement uses TRBV11-2 and TRBJ2-5; D remains unclear. Germline CDR1 reads SGHAT; CDR2 reads FQNNGV. The CDR3 extends over 14 amino acids. The V end lost 4 bases, the J end lost 1 base, and 10 bases lay between the germline ends. CDR3 loop: CASSSQDSQETQYF. The DNA of the CDR3 is TGTGCCAGCAGCTCTCAAGACTCCCAAGAGACCCAGTACTTC.

The sample holds one count of this clone. J is TRBJ2-7 and V is TRBV13; 10 bases fit TRBD1. V lost 4 bases and J lost 6; bases outside the gene matches: 9. This CDR3 is built from 15 residues. Germline values: CDR1 PRHDT, CDR2 FYEKMQ (reference sequence). The CDR3 nucleotides are TGTGCCAGCAGCTACCGACCGGGGACAGGGGCCGAGCAGTACTTC. Its protein product is CASSYRPGTGAEQYF.

The V call is TRBV9, the J call TRBJ2-1; weak D call: TRBD2 (6 bases). This CDR3 spans 16 amino acids. Trimming took 0 bases from V and 1 from J, leaving 11 bases between them. Germline V CDR1 and CDR2: SGDLS, YYNGEE. The CDR3 loop reads CASSVGPGVSYNEQFF. DNA for the CDR3: TGTGCCAGCAGCGTAGGGCCGGGGGTATCCTACAATGAGCAGTTCTTC.

Notes on this clone: A read error may account for a junction end that differs from germline. The chain joins TRBV7-7 to TRBJ1-4; no clear D. The CDR3 totals 13 residues. Germline lookup yields CDR1 SSHAT and CDR2 FNYEAQ (reference sequence). DNA of the CDR3: TGTGCTAGCAGCTTAGCAGAGGGTGGAAAACTGTTTTTT. It translates to CASSLAEGGKLFF.

This clone was recorded only once. The chain couples TRBV5-8 to TRBJ2-2; TRBD2 might be the D (6 bases). There are 13 residues in the CDR3. V lost 4 bases to trimming and J lost 4 bases, with 8 bases between them. Per the germline V gene, CDR1 is SGHTS and CDR2 is YDEGEE. The CDR3 here is CASSGTFTGELFF. The CDR3 coding sequence is TGTGCCAGCAGCGGGACTTTCACCGGGGAGCTGTTTTTT. The whole variable domain, remainder taken from reference TRBV5-8 and TRBJ2-2, is EAGVTQSPTHLIKTRGQQATLRCSPISGHTSVYWYQQALGLGLQFLLWYDEGEERNRGNFPPRFSGRQFPNYSSELNVNALELEDSALYLCASSGTFTGELFFGEGSRLTVL.

The chain is built from TRBV7-8 and TRBJ2-1; 8 positions agree with TRBD2. Per the germline V gene, CDR1 is SGHVS and CDR2 is FQNEAQ. The V segment lost 5 bases and the J segment 5 bases; nucleotides outside the gene matches: 11. The CDR3 runs 16 residues. In DNA form, the CDR3 reads TGTGCCAGCAGCCCACTTAGGGGACTAGGGAACAATGAGCAGTTCTTC. It encodes CASSPLRGLGNNEQFF.

The CDR3 sequence is CASKPGLLYSNQPQHF. CDR3 DNA sequence: TGTGCCAGTAAACCGGGACTCCTGTATAGCAATCAGCCCCAGCATTTT. The chain joins TRBV19 to TRBJ1-5, with a tentative D call TRBD1 (5 bases). There are 16 residues in the CDR3. V was cut by 7 bases and J by 0 bases, with 16 bases left in between. CDR1 and CDR2 (germline): LNHDA, SQIVND (reference sequence).

The chain employs TRBV19 and TRBJ2-5, with TRBD2 matching 8 bases. CDR1 is LNHDA, CDR2 SQIVND, per germline (reference sequence). V trimming: 4 bases; J trimming: 4 bases; junction bases outside the gene matches: 8. The CDR3 has 15 residues. The CDR3 is CASSTGGRFRETQYF. For the CDR3, the DNA is TGTGCCAGTAGTACGGGGGGGCGGTTTCGAGAGACCCAGTACTTC.

The gene calls are TRBV4-1 and TRBJ1-1; D gene unclear. V gave up 4 bases and J gave up 0 bases, with 12 bases separating them. Germline CDR1 reads MGHRA; CDR2 reads YSYEKL. CDR3 length: 15 amino acids. Here the CDR3 DNA reads TGCGCCAGCAGCCTTGGTCACACAATGAACACTGAAGCTTTCTTT. Translating it yields CASSLGHTMNTEAFF.

The chain employs TRBV20-1 and TRBJ2-5; TRBD2 agrees at 11 bases. This CDR3 comprises 18 residues. Looked up from germline, CDR1 is DFQATT and CDR2 is SNEGSKA (reference sequence). J gave up 5 bases and V 3 bases, and 17 bases lay outside the gene matches. CDR3 sequence: CSASGGTSGARDTETQYF. The CDR3 region has the DNA TGCAGTGCTAGTGGAGGGACTAGCGGAGCCAGGGATACCGAGACCCAGTACTTC.

The rearrangement links TRBV11-1 to TRBJ2-3; D perhaps matches TRBD1 (8 bases). The V end was cut by 7 bases, the J end by 12 bases, with 23 bases between. CDR1 is SGHAT and CDR2 is FQDESV in the germline V gene (reference sequence). The CDR3 has 14 amino acids. DNA for the CDR3: TGTGCCAGCAACGACAGGGGAGGGTCAGCTTCCCAGTATTTT. Translated: CASNDRGGSASQYF.

The chain uses TRBV6-2 or TRBV6-3 and TRBJ2-7; 8 bases line up with TRBD2. CDR3 length equals 16 residues. Trimming cost V 6 bases and J 6 bases; bases outside gene matches: 16. Germline V CDR1 and CDR2: MNHEY, SVGEGT. The CDR3 bases are TGTGCCAGCAGCGACCCCTCGGGAGGGTCCTCCCCCGAGCAGTACTTC. Amino acids: CASSDPSGGSSPEQYF.

The rearrangement uses TRBV19 and TRBJ2-1, with D unresolved. The V and J ends lost 4 bases and 2 bases respectively, with 12 bases between them. This CDR3 is 15 amino acids long. From germline, CDR1 is LNHDA and CDR2 SQIVND (reference sequence). The CDR3 protein is CASSKAITTYNEQFF. CDR3 nucleotides: TGTGCCAGTAGTAAAGCGATAACAACCTACAATGAGCAGTTCTTC.

The CDR3 sequence is CASSLEGGTQYF. CDR3 in DNA: TGTGCCAGCAGCTTAGAAGGGGGGACCCAGTACTTC. The chain recombines TRBV7-6 with TRBJ2-5; TRBD1 might be the D (6 bases). Germline CDR1 reads SGHVS; CDR2 reads FNYEAQ. The CDR3 contains 12 residues. The germline V and J ends were trimmed by 1 base and 7 bases, with 7 bases remaining between them.

This chain links TRBV6-5 with TRBJ1-3; 7 bases fit TRBD1. The CDR3 has 15 residues. CDR1 and CDR2 from the germline V gene are MNHEY and SVGAGI. The J segment lost 4 bases and the V segment lost 6 bases, leaving 9 bases of the junction unmatched. The CDR3: CASSQDRVQGNTIYF. The CDR3 region has the DNA TGTGCCAGCAGCCAAGACAGGGTGCAGGGAAACACCATATATTTT.

V gene TRBV6-2 or TRBV6-3 combines with J gene TRBJ2-7; 10 nucleotides line up with TRBD2. The CDR3 contains 15 residues. The germline CDR1 and CDR2 sequences are MNHEY and SVGEGT. V lost 5 bases, J lost 2 bases, and 6 bases stayed unmatched. The DNA of the CDR3 is TGTGCCAGCAGTGCACGTGGACTAGCGGCCTACGAGCAGTACTTC. It is translated as CASSARGLAAYEQYF.

The V gene is TRBV30, the J gene TRBJ1-1; D call uncertain. V shed 0 bases and J shed 0 bases, with 5 bases lying between them. CDR3 size: 13 residues. Germline CDR1 and CDR2: GTSNPN and SVGIG (reference sequence). DNA for the CDR3: TGTGCCTGGAGTGTATTAGTGAACACTGAAGCTTTCTTT. Its protein product is CAWSVLVNTEAFF. Filled out from reference TRBV30 and TRBJ1-1, the complete variable domain reads SQTIHQWPATLVQPVGSPLSLECTVEGTSNPNLYWYRQAAGRGLQLLFYSVGIGQISSEVPQNLSASRPQDRQFILSSKKLLLSDSGFYLCAWSVLVNTEAFFGQGTRLTVV.

The V call is TRBV6-6, the J call TRBJ1-3; D unclear. Trimming stripped 6 bases from V and 4 bases from J, with 10 bases between. Germline V lookup: CDR1 MNHNY, CDR2 SVGAGI (reference sequence). CDR3 length: 13 amino acids. The CDR3 DNA reads as TGTGCCAGCAGCAGCGGGTCGGGAAACACCATATATTTT. Translated: CASSSGSGNTIYF.